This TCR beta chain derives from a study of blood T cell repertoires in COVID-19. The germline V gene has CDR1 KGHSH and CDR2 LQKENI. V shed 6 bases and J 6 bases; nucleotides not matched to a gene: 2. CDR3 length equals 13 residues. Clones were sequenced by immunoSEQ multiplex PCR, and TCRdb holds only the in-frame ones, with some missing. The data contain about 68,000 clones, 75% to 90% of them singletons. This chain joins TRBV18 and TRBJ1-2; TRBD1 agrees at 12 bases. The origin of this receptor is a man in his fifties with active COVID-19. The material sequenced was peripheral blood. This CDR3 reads CASSGTGGDGYTF. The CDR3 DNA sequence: TGTGCCAGCTCGGGGACAGGGGGCGATGGCTACACCTTC.